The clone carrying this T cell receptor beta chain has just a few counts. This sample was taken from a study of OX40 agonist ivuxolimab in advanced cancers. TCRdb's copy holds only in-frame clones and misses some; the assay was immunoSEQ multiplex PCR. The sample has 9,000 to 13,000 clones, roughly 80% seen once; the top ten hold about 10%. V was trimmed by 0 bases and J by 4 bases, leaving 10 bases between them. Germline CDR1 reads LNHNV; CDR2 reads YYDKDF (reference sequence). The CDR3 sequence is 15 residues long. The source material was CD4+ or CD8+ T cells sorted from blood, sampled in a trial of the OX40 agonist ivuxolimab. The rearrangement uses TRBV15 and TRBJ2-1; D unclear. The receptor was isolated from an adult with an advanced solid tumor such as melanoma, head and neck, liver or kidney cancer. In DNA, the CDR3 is TGTGCCACCAGCAGAGAGAAGAGTCCATACAATGAGCAGTTCTTC. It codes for CATSREKSPYNEQFF.